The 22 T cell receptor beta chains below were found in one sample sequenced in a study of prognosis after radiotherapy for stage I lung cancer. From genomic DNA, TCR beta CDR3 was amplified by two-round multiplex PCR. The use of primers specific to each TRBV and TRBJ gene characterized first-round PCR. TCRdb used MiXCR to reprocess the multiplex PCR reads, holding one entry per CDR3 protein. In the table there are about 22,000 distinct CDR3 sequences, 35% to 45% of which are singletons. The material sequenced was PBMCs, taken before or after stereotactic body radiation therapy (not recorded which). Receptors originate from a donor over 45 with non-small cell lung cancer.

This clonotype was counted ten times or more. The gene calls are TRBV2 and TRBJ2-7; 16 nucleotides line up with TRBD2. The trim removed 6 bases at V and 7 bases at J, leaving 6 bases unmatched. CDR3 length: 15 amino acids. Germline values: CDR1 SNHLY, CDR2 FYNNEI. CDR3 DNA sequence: TGTGCCAGCAGCGCAGAGGGACTAGCGGGGGGGGAGCAGTACTTC. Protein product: CASSAEGLAGGEQYF.

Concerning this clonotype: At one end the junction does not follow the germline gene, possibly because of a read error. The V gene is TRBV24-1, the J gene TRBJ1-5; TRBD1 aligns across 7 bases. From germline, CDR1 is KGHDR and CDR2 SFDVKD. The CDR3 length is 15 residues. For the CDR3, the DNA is TGTGCCACCAGTAACCCGGGACAGAGCAATCAGCCCAAGCATTTT. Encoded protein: CATSNPGQSNQPKHF.

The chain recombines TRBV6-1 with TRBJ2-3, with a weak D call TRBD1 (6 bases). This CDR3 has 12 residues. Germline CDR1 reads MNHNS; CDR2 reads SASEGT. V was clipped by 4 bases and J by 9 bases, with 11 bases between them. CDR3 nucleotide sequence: TGTGCCAGCAGTGTCCTTCAGGGGACGCAGTATTTT. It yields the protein CASSVLQGTQYF.

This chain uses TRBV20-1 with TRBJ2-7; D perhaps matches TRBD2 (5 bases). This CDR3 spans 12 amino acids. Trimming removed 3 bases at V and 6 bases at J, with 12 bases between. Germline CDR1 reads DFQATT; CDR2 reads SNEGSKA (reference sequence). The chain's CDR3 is CSASDEGSEQYF. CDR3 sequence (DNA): TGCAGTGCTAGCGATGAGGGTAGCGAGCAGTACTTC.

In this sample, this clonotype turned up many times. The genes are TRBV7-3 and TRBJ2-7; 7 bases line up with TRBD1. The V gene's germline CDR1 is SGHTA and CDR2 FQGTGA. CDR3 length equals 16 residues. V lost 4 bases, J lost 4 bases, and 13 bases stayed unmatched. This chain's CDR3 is CASSWGLRGQGYEQYF. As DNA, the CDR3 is TGTGCCAGCAGCTGGGGGTTGAGGGGGCAAGGGTACGAGCAGTACTTC. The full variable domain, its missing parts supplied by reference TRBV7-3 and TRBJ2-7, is GAGVSQTPSNKVTEKGKYVELRCDPISGHTALYWYRQSLGQGPEFLIYFQGTGAADDSGLPNDRFFAVRPEGSVSTLKIQRTERGDSAVYLCASSWGLRGQGYEQYFGPGTRLTVT.

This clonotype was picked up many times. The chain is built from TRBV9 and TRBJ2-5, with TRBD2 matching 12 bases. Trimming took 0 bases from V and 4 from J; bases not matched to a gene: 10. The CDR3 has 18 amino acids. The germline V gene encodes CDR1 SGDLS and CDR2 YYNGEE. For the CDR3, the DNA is TGTGCCAGCAGCGTAGGGTCTAGCGGGAGGGGTGGAGGAGAGACCCAGTACTTC. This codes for CASSVGSSGRGGGETQYF.

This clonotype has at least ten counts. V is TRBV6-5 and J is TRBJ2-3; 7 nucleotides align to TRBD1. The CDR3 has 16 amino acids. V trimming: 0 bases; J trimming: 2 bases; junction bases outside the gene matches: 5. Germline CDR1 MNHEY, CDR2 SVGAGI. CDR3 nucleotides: TGTGCCAGCAGTTACTCCGGGACAGACCTCACAGATACGCAGTATTTT. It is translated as CASSYSGTDLTDTQYF.

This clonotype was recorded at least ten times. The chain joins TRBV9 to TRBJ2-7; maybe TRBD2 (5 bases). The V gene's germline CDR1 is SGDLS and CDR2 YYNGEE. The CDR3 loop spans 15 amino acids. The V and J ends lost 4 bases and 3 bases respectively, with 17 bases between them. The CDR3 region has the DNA TGTGCCAGCAGCCCCGAGGGCGGATTCGTCTACGAGCAGTACTTC. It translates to CASSPEGGFVYEQYF.

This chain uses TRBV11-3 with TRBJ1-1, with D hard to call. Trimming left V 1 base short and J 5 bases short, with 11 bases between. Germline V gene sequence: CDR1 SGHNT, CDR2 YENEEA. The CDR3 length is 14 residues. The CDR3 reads CASSLGVSWTEAFF. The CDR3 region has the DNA TGTGCCAGCAGCTTAGGGGTGTCGTGGACTGAAGCTTTCTTT. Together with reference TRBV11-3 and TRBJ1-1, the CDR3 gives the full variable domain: EAGVVQSPRYKIIEKKQPVAFWCNPISGHNTLYWYLQNLGQGPELLIRYENEEAVDDSQLPKDRFSAERLKGVDSTLKIQPAELGDSAVYLCASSLGVSWTEAFFGQGTRLTVV.

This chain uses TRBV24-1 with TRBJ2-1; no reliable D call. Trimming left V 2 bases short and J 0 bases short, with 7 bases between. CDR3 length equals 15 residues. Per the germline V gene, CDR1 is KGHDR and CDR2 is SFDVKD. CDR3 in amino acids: CATSDSDLSYNEQFF. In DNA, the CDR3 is TGTGCCACCAGTGATTCCGATCTCTCCTACAATGAGCAGTTCTTC.

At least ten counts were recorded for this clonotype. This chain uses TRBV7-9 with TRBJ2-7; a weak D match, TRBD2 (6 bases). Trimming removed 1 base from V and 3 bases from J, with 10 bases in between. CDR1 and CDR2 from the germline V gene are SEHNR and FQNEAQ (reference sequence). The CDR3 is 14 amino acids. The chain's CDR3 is CASSLGGSGYEQYF. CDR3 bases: TGTGCCAGCAGCTTAGGGGGTAGCGGCTACGAGCAGTACTTC.

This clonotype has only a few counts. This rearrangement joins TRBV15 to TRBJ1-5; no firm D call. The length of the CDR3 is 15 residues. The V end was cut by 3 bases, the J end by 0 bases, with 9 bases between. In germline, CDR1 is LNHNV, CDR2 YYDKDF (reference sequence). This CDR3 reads CATSSDYNSNQPQHF. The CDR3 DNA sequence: TGTGCCACCAGCAGTGATTATAATAGCAATCAGCCCCAGCATTTT.

The CDR3 here is CASRADRNTGELFF. CDR3 DNA: TGTGCCAGCAGGGCGGACAGGAACACCGGGGAGCTGTTTTTT. The chain carries TRBV6-1 and TRBJ2-2, with D tentatively TRBD1 (6 bases). In germline, CDR1 is MNHNS, CDR2 SASEGT. The CDR3 loop spans 14 amino acids. V lost 6 bases and J 1 base, leaving 9 bases between the germline ends.

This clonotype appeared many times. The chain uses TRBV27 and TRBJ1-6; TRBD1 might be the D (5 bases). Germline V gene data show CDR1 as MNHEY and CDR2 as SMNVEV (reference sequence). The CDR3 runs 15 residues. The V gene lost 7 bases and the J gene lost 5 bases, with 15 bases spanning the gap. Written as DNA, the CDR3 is TGTGCCAGCACCCCCGGGTGGGGGAATAATTCACCCCTCCACTTT. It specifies CASTPGWGNNSPLHF.

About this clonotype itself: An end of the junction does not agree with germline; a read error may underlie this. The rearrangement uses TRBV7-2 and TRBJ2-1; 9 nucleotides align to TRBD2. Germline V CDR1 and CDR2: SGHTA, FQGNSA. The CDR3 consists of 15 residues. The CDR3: CASSYPGLARNDQFF. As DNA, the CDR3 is TGTGCCAGCAGCTACCCGGGACTAGCTCGGAATGATCAGTTCTTC. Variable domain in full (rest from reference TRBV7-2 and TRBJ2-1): GAGVSQSPSNKVTEKGKDVELRCDPISGHTALYWYRQSLGQGLEFLIYFQGNSAPDKSGLPSDRFSAERTGGSVSTLTIQRTQQEDSAVYLCASSYPGLARNDQFFGPGTRLTVL.

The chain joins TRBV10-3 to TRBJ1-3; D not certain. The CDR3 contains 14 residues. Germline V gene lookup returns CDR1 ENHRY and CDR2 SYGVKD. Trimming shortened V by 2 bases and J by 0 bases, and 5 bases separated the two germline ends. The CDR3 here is CAISEHSSGNTIYF. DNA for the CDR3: TGTGCCATCAGTGAGCACAGCTCTGGAAACACCATATATTTT.

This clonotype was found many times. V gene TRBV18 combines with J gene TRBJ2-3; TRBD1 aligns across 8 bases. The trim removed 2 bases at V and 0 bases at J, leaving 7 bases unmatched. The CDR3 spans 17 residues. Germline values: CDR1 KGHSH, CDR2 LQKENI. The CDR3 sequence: CASSPDRGRGSTDTQYF. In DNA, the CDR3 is TGTGCCAGCTCACCAGACAGGGGTAGGGGAAGCACAGATACGCAGTATTTT.

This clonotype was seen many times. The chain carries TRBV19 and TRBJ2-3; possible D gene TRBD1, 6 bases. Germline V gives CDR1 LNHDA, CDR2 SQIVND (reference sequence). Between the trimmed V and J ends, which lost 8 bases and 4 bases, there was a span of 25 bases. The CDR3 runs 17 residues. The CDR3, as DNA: TGTGCCAGTCCCCCCCCCACGGGCAGGGGTATACCAGATACGCAGTATTTT. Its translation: CASPPPTGRGIPDTQYF.

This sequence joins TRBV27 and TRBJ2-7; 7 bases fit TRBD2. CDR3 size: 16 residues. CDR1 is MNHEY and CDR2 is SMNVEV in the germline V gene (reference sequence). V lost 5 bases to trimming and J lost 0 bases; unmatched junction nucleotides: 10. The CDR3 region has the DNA TGTGCCAGCAGTCTCTGGGGGGGGGAACACTCCTACGAGCAGTACTTC. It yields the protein CASSLWGGEHSYEQYF.

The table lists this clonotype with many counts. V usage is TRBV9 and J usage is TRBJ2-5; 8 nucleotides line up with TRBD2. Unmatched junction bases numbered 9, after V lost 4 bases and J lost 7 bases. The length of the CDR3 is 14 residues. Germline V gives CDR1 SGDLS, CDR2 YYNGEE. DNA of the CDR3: TGTGCCAGCAGCTCACTCTACAGCGGGGGGACCCAGTACTTC. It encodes CASSSLYSGGTQYF.

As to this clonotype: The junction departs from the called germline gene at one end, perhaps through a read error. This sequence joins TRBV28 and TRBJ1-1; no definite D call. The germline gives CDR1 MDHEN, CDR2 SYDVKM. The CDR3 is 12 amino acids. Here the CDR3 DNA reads TGTGCCAGCGGCCCCAGGAACAATGAAGCTTTCTTT. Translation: CASGPRNNEAFF. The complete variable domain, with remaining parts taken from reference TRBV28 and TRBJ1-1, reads DVKVTQSSRYLVKRTGEKVFLECVQDMDHENMFWYRQDPGLGLRLIYFSYDVKMKEKGDIPEGYSVSREKKERFSLILESASTNQTSMYLCASGPRNNEAFFGQGTRLTVV.

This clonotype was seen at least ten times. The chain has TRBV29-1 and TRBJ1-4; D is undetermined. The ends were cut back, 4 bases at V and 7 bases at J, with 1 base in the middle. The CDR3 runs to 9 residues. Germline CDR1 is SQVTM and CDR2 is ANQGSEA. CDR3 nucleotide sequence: TGCAGCGTTGTTGAAAAACTGTTTTTT. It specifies CSVVEKLFF. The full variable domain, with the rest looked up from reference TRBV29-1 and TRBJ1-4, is SAVISQKPSRDICQRGTSLTIQCQVDSQVTMMFWYRQQPGQSLTLIATANQGSEATYESGFVIDKFPISRPNLTFSTLTVSNMSPEDSSIYLCSVVEKLFFGSGTQLSVL.